The T cell receptor beta chain under discussion was sequenced for a study of T cell clonotyping in hematopoietic cell transplantation. General study points: At the given depth, recipient repertoires were over 95% de novo clonotypes. Pathologically expanded recipient clonotypes increased progressively from day 30 to day 180 as diversity fell.

Only in-frame clones appear in the TCRdb table, and some are missing; sequencing was by immunoSEQ multiplex PCR. The repertoire includes about 70,000 clones, about 94% of them detected once, and around 1.6% sits in the top ten. Per germline, CDR1 SGHVS and CDR2 FQNEAQ. The V and J ends lost 1 base and 2 bases respectively, with 18 bases between them. The CDR3 contains 17 residues. This clone was detected only once. Its specificity is not known. Sequenced sample: peripheral blood mononuclear cells. This chain uses TRBV7-8 with TRBJ2-7; D ambiguous. This receptor was obtained from a man between 45 and 60 years old in good health. Some clones in this sample may be carry-over from other donors' samples. This chain's CDR3 is CASSLVLSVSPPYEQYF. CDR3 DNA sequence: TGTGCCAGCAGCTTAGTACTGAGTGTTTCTCCTCCCTACGAGCAGTACTTC.